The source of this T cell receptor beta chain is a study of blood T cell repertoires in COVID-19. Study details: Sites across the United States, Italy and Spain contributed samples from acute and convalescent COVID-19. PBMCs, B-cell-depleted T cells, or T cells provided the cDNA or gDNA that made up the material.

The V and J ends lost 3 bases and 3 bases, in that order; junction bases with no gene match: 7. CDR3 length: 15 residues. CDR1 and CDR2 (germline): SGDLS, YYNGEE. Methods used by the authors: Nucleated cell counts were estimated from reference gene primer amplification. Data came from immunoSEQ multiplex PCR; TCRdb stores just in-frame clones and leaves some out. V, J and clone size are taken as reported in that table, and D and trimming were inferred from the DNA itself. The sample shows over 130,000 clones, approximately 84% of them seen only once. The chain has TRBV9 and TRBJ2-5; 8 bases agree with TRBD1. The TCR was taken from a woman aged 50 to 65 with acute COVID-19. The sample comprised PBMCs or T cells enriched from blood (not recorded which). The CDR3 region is CASSARTGFEETQYF. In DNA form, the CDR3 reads TGTGCCAGCAGCGCACGGACAGGGTTTGAAGAGACCCAGTACTTC.